This T cell receptor (beta chain) was identified in a study of T cell changes during pregnancy in multiple sclerosis. Germline V gene data show CDR1 as GTSNPN and CDR2 as SVGIG (reference sequence). This CDR3 has 15 residues. After removal of 8 bases from V and 4 bases from J, the junction contained 12 bases not matched to a gene. Sequencing used immunoSEQ multiplex PCR; TCRdb keeps in-frame clones, though not all of them. Counted here are 83,000 or so clones, 94% occurring once; the ten biggest clones make up around 1.7%. This specimen consisted of peripheral blood, obtained after pregnancy. This TCR came from a female donor in good health, enrolled as a control in a pregnancy study. The V call is TRBV30, the J call TRBJ2-3; 10 bases fit TRBD2. CDR3 DNA: TGTGCCAAGGATTCTAGCGGGAGTAAGGCAGATACGCAGTATTTT. Protein product: CAKDSSGSKADTQYF.